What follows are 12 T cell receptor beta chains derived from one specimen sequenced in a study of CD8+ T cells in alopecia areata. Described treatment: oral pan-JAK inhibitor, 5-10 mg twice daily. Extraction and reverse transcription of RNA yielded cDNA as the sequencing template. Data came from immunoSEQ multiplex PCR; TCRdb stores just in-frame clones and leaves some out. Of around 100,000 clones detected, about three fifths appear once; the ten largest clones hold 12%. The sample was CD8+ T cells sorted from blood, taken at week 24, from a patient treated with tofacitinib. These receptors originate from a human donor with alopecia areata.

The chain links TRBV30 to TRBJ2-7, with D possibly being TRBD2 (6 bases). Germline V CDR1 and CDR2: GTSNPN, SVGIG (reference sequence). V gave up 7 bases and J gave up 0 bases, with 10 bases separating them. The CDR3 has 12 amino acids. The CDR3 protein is CASGLSSYEQYF. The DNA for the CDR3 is TGTGCCTCGGGACTGAGCTCCTACGAGCAGTACTTC.

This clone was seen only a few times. The CDR3 reads CASGYPLRAFF. CDR3 nucleotide sequence: TGTGCCAGCGGTTACCCCCTTCGAGCTTTCTTT. V usage is TRBV27 and J usage is TRBJ1-1; D not certain. CDR1 is MNHEY and CDR2 is SMNVEV in the germline V gene (reference sequence). The CDR3 loop spans 11 amino acids. The V gene lost 8 bases and the J gene lost 10 bases, with 14 bases spanning the gap.

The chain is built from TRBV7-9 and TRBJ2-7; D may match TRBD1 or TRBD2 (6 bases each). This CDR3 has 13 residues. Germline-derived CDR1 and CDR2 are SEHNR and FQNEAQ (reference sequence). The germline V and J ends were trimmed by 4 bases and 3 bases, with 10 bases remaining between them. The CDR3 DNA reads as TGTGCCAGCAGCTGGGGGGCCGACTACGAGCAGTACTTC. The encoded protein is CASSWGADYEQYF.

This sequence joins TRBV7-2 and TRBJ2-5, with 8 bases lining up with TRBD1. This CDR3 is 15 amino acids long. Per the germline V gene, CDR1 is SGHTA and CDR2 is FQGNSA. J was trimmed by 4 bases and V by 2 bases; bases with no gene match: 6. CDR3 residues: CASSLRWTGRETQYF. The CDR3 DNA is TGTGCCAGCAGCTTACGGTGGACAGGGCGAGAGACCCAGTACTTC.

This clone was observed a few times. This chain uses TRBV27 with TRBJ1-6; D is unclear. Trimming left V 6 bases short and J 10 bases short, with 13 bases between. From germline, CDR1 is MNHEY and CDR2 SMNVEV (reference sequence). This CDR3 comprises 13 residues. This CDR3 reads CASSPSNRSPLHF. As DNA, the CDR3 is TGTGCCAGCAGCCCCTCGAATAGATCACCCCTCCACTTT.

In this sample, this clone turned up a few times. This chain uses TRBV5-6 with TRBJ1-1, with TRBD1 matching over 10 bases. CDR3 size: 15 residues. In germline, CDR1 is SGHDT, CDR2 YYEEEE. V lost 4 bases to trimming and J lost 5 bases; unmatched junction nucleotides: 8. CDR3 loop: CASSPYDRGLTEAFF. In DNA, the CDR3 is TGTGCCAGCAGCCCATACGACAGGGGGCTTACTGAAGCTTTCTTT.

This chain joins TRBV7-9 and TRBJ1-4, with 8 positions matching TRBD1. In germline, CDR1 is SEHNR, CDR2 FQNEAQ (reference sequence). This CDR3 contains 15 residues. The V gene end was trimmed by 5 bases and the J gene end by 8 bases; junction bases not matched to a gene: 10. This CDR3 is CASSPLDRVEEKLFF. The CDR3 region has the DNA TGTGCCAGCAGCCCCTTGGACAGGGTCGAGGAAAAACTGTTTTTT.

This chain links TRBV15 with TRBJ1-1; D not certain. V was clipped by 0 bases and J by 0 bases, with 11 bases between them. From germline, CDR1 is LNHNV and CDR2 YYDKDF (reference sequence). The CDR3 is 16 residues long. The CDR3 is CATSRDGNTMNTEAFF. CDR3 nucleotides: TGTGCCACCAGCAGAGATGGAAACACAATGAACACTGAAGCTTTCTTT.

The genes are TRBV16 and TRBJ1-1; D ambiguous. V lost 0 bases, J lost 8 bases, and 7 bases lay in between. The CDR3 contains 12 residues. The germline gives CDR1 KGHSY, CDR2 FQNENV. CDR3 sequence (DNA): TGTGCCAGCAGCCAATCTGCCCGAGAAGCTTTCTTT. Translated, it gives CASSQSAREAFF.

In DNA form, the CDR3 reads TGCAGCGTTAGCGGGACAGGAATATCTGGGGCCAACGTCCTGACTTTC. Its protein is CSVSGTGISGANVLTF. J is TRBJ2-6 and V is TRBV29-1, with a tentative D call TRBD1 (8 bases). The germline gives CDR1 SQVTM, CDR2 ANQGSEA. CDR3 length equals 16 residues. V was clipped by 5 bases and J by 1 base, with 15 bases between them.

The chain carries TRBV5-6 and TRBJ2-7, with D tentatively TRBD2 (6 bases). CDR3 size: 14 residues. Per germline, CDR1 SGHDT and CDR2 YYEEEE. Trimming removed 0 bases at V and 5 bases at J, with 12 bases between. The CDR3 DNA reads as TGTGCCAGCAGCTTGGGGGACTGGCTCAACGAGCAGTACTTC. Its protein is CASSLGDWLNEQYF.

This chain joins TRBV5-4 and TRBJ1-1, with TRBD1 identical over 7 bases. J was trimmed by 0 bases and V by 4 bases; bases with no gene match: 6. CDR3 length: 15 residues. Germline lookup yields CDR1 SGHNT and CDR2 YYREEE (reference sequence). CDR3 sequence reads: CASSLRQGMNTEAFF. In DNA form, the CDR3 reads TGTGCCAGCAGCCTTCGACAGGGCATGAACACTGAAGCTTTCTTT. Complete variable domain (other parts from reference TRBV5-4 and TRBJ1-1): ETGVTQSPTHLIKTRGQQVTLRCSSQSGHNTVSWYQQALGQGPQFIFQYYREEENGRGNFPPRFSGLQFPNYSSELNVNALELDDSALYLCASSLRQGMNTEAFFGQGTRLTVV.